The sequence of this T cell receptor beta chain was determined in a study of T cell responses to AZD1222 COVID-19 vaccine. As for the study in general: Second doses that came at about 4 or about 12 weeks were put together.

The V gene's germline CDR1 is DFQATT and CDR2 SNEGSKA (reference sequence). CDR3 length: 11 amino acids. Trimming shortened V by 3 bases and J by 4 bases, and 7 bases separated the two germline ends. Whole-study results and caveats: Unmutated variant regions are reportedly targeted by nearly half of spike-specific TCRs. No repertoire was sampled before or during the peak T cell response, only after it. Dominant at 160-218 and 743-854, vaccine-associated CD4 TCRs also spanned spike.

In the case of this clone: The antigen is unknown. Other nucleotide sequences in the sample specify the same CDR3.

TCRdb's table, derived via immunoSEQ multiplex PCR, lists solely in-frame clones and lacks some. The sample lists under 150,000 clones; about 92% were seen once. This receptor was taken from an adult in good health. The V gene is TRBV20-1, the J gene TRBJ2-7; no definite D call. The material was peripheral blood, obtained on day 0 of AZD1222 vaccination. The CDR3 DNA reads TGCAGTGCTAGTCTGGGGTACGAGCAGTACTTC. The encoded protein is CSASLGYEQYF.